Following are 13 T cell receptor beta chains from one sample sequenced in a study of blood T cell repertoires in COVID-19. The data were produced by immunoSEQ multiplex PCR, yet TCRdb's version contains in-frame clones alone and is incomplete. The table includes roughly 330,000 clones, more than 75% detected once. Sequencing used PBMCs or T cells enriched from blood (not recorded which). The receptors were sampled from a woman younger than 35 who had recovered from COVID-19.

CDR3 in amino acids: CASSLLAEETQYF. CDR3 DNA sequence: TGTGCCAGCAGCCTCCTTGCAGAAGAGACCCAGTACTTC. The rearrangement joins TRBV5-4 to TRBJ2-5; no clear D gene. V lost 4 bases, J lost 3 bases, and 10 bases lay in between. The CDR3 runs to 13 residues. The germline gives CDR1 SGHNT, CDR2 YYREEE (reference sequence).

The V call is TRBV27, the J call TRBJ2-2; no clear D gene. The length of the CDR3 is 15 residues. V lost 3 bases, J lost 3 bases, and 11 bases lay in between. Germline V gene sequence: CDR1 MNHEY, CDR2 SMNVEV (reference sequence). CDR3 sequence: CASSLLRSDTGELFF. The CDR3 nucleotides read TGTGCCAGCAGTTTGCTCAGGTCGGACACCGGGGAGCTGTTTTTT.

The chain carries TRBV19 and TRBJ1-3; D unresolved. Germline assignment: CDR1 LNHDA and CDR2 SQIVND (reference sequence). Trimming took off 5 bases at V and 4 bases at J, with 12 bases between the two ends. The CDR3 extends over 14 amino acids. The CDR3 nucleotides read TGTGCCAGTAGTCTCAATCCTGCGGGAAACACCATATATTTT. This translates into CASSLNPAGNTIYF.

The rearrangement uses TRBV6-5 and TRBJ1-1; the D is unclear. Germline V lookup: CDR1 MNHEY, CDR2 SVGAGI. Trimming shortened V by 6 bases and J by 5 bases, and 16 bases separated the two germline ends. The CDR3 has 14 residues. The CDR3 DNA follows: TGTGCCAGCAGCCTTTCTGGCAGGTCAACTGAAGCTTTCTTT. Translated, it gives CASSLSGRSTEAFF.

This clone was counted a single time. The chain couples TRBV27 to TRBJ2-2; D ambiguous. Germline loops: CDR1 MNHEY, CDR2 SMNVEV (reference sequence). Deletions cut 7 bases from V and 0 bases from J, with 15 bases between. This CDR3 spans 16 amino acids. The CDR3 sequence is CASTPRLSPNTGELFF. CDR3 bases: TGTGCCAGCACTCCCCGTCTTTCTCCGAACACCGGGGAGCTGTTTTTT.

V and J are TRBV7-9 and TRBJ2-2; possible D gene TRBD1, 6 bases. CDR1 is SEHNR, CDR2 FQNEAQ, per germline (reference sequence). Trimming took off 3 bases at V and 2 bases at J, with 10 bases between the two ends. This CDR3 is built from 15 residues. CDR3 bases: TGTGCCAGCAGCTTCCAACAGGGTAACACCGGGGAGCTGTTTTTT. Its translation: CASSFQQGNTGELFF.

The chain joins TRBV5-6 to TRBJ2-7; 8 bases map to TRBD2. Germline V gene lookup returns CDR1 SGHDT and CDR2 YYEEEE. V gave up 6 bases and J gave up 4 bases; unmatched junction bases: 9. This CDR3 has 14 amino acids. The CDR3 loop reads CASKRTGGPYEQYF. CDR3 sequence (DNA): TGTGCCAGCAAAAGGACGGGGGGGCCTTACGAGCAGTACTTC.

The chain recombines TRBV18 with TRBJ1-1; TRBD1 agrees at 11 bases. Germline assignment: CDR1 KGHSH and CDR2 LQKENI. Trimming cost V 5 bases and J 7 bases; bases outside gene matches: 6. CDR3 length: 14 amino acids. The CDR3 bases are TGTGCCAGCTCAGTCCGGACAGGGGGCATTGAAGCTTTCTTT. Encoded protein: CASSVRTGGIEAFF.

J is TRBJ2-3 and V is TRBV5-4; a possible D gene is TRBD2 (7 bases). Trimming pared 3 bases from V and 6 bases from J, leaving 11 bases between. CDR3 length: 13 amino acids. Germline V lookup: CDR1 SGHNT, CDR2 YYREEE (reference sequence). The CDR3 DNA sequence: TGTGCCAGCAGCTGGGCGGGGGCTGATACGCAGTATTTT. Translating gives CASSWAGADTQYF.

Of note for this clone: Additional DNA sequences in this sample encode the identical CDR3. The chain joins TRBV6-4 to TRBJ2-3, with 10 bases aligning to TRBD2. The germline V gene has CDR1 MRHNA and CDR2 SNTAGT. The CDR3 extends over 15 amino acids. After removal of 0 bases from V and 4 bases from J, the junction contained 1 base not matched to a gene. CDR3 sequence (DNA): TGTGCCAGCAGTGACTCGAGCGGGGGGGCAGATACGCAGTATTTT. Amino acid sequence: CASSDSSGGADTQYF.

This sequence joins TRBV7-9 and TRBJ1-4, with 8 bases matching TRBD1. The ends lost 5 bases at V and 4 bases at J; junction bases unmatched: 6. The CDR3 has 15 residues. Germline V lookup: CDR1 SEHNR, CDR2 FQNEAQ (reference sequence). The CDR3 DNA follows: TGTGCCAGCAGCCCCTGGACAGGGATTAATGAAAAACTGTTTTTT. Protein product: CASSPWTGINEKLFF.

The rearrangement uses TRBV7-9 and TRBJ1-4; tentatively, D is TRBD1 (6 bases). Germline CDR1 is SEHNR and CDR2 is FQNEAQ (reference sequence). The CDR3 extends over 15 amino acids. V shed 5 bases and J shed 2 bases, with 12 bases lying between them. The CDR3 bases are TGTGCCAGCAGCGCCTACCAGGGGACTAATGAAAAACTGTTTTTT. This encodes CASSAYQGTNEKLFF.

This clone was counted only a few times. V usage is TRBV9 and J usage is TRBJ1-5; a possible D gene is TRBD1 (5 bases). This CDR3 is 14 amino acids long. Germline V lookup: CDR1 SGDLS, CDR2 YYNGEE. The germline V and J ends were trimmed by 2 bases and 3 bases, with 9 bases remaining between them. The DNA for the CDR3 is TGTGCCAGCAGCGTGAGACAGTACAATCAGCCCCAGCATTTT. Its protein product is CASSVRQYNQPQHF.